The rows below give T cell receptor beta chains drawn from one sample of a study of OX40 agonist ivuxolimab in advanced cancers. Sequencing used immunoSEQ multiplex PCR; TCRdb keeps in-frame clones, though not all of them. The repertoire holds some 99,000 clones, with around 94% as singletons. Here the sequenced sample was CD4+ or CD8+ T cells sorted from blood, taken in a trial of the OX40 agonist ivuxolimab. These receptors all stem from an adult with an advanced solid tumor such as melanoma, head and neck, liver or kidney cancer. Both conserved end residues are part of each CDR3. D genes are given only for firm matches. Size values are once, few and many counts, or a class for expanded clones, and some rows have none.

abundance	v_gene	len	j_gene	d_gene	CDR3nt	CDR3aa
-	TRBV27	17	TRBJ2-1	TRBD2	TGTGCCAGCAGTTATGAGCGGGAGATTACCGCACCCGATGAGCAGTTCTTC	CASSYEREITAPDEQFF
-	TRBV6-5	15	TRBJ1-6	TRBD1	TGTGCCAGCAGTTACGGGACAGGGATTAATTCACCCCTCCACTTT	CASSYGTGINSPLHF
-	TRBV4-1	17	TRBJ2-7	-	TGCGCCAGCAGCCAAGGCCTTAAGGGGCCCCCAGCCGGCGAGCAGTACTTC	CASSQGLKGPPAGEQYF
-	TRBV7-2	12	TRBJ2-7	-	TGTGCCAGCAGCCAGACACGTTACGAGCAGTACTTC	CASSQTRYEQYF
-	TRBV7-3	15	TRBJ2-1	TRBD2	TGTGCCAGCAGCTCGACTAGCGCGGGAAACAATGAGCAGTTCTTC	CASSSTSAGNNEQFF
once	TRBV13	17	TRBJ2-5	TRBD2	TGTGCCAGCAGCTTAGACGGACTAGCGGGATCCCAAGAGACCCAGTACTTC	CASSLDGLAGSQETQYF
-	TRBV28	13	TRBJ2-1	TRBD2	TGTGCCAGCAGGCCGGGACTAGCGCTTCCGCAGTTCTTC	CASRPGLALPQFF
-	TRBV29-1	14	TRBJ1-5	TRBD1	TGCAGCGTTGAAATGGGGCAGGGGGTCGGGCCCCAGCATTTT	CSVEMGQGVGPQHF
-	TRBV28	13	TRBJ2-7	-	TGTGCCAGCAGGACCGGTGGGCTGTACGAGCAGTACTTC	CASRTGGLYEQYF
-	TRBV28	12	TRBJ2-7	-	TGTGCCAGCAGGGTAGGGGTGGGGGAGCAGTACTTC	CASRVGVGEQYF
-	TRBV5-1	13	TRBJ1-2	-	TGCGCCAGCAGCTTCCTGGTCGACTATGGCTACACCTTC	CASSFLVDYGYTF
-	TRBV6-1	14	TRBJ2-7	-	TGTGCCAGCAGAACCCGGAGTCTGGTATACGAGCAGTACTTC	CASRTRSLVYEQYF
-	TRBV29-1	13	TRBJ2-3	-	TGCAGCGCCGCGCCAGGTAGCACAGATACGCAGTATTTT	CSAAPGSTDTQYF
-	TRBV6-5	16	TRBJ2-3	-	TGTGCCAGCAGTTACCAAGGGGTATATAGCACAGATACGCAGTATTTT	CASSYQGVYSTDTQYF
-	TRBV9	15	TRBJ2-2	-	TGTGCCAGCGGATCCGGGATTCAGCGGCCCGGGGAGCTGTTTTTT	CASGSGIQRPGELFF
-	TRBV4-1	15	TRBJ1-5	TRBD1	TGCGCCAGCAGCCTGGGCGACAGGGGTGGACAGCCCCAGCATTTT	CASSLGDRGGQPQHF
few	TRBV18	13	TRBJ1-5	-	TGTGCCAGCTCACCAGGACAGAGTCAGCCCCAGCATTTT	CASSPGQSQPQHF
-	TRBV9	14	TRBJ2-7	TRBD1	TGTGCCAGCAGCGCCGGGGACAGAGCCTACGAGCAGTACTTC	CASSAGDRAYEQYF
-	TRBV7-2	14	TRBJ2-7	TRBD1	TGTGCCAGCAGCCCGACAGGGGGTGTCTACGAGCAGTACTTC	CASSPTGGVYEQYF
-	TRBV7-2	15	TRBJ2-3	TRBD2	TGTGCCAGCAGCGGGCTAGCGGGGTTAGGGTATACGCAGTATTTT	CASSGLAGLGYTQYF
once	TRBV7-2	14	TRBJ1-1	-	TGTGCCAGCAGCTTAGTTGGCACAAACACTGAAGCTTTCTTT	CASSLVGTNTEAFF
once	TRBV25-1	16	TRBJ1-1	-	TGTGCCAGCAGTGAATTGACGTGGGCTCAGGACACTGAAGCTTTCTTT	CASSELTWAQDTEAFF
once	TRBV19	16	TRBJ1-5	-	TGTGCCAGTAGTATACAGGGAGTCGGCAGCAATCAGCCCCAGCATTTT	CASSIQGVGSNQPQHF
few	TRBV18	13	TRBJ1-1	-	TGTGCCAGCTCACCAACAGGGTCAACTGAAGCTTTCTTT	CASSPTGSTEAFF
-	TRBV19	14	TRBJ1-6	-	TGTGCCAGTAATACACCTCGGATAAATTCACCCCTCCACTTT	CASNTPRINSPLHF